This entry features one T cell receptor (beta chain) sequence. This sample is drawn from a study of shared clonotypes between healthy human individuals. Overall study: The cohort comprised a couple of women and a few men. Their ages spanned 18 to 49 years.

Sequencing was performed with immunoSEQ multiplex PCR; in TCRdb, only in-frame clones are kept and a portion is missing. Of hundreds of thousands of clones listed, approximately 95% are singletons. CD45RO-negative, CCR7-positively selected cells formed the naive CD8 fraction, excluding terminally differentiated effector memory CD45RA+ cells. The CDR3 length is 12 residues. The V gene lost 4 bases and the J gene lost 3 bases, with 6 bases spanning the gap. Germline lookup yields CDR1 SQVTM and CDR2 ANQGSEA. The sample consisted of naive CD8+ T cells sorted from blood. V gene TRBV29-1 combines with J gene TRBJ2-2, with unresolved D. The receptor was isolated from a woman in her twenties or thirties in good health. CDR3 sequence: CSVVRYTGELFF. The CDR3 DNA follows: TGCAGCGTTGTGAGGTACACCGGGGAGCTGTTTTTT.